The T cell receptor (beta chain) under discussion was sequenced for a study of STAT3 mutations in large granular lymphocyte leukemia. Looking at the study overall: Roughly half the longitudinally sequenced T-LGLL patients had canonical STAT3 mutations. Immunosuppressive therapy was given to more than half of T-LGLL patients. Study conclusions and caveats: In about 30% of the 18 patients, new TCR clonotypes emerged after therapy. Suggested: STAT3 mutation was not the ancestral event for these clonal expansions. At least one immunodominant TCR beta clonotype appeared in every T-cell large granular lymphocyte leukemia patient.

Trimming cost V 0 bases and J 5 bases, with 11 bases left between them. Germline CDR1 and CDR2: KGHSH and LQKENI. The CDR3 totals 14 residues. This clone appeared a few times. The antigen remains undetermined. TCRdb keeps only in-frame clones here, not all; method: immunoSEQ multiplex PCR. The sample gives 9,500 to 13,000 clones, about 50% of which show up once; about 9% is in the top ten. The specimen was peripheral blood mononuclear cells. The chain uses TRBV18 and TRBJ2-7; D call uncertain. This clonotype originated in a boy between 10 and 17 years old with T-cell large granular lymphocyte leukemia. Some clones in this sample may be carry-over from other donors' samples. The CDR3 DNA is TGTGCCAGCTCACCACCGTCAGGTCCCCACGAGCAGTACTTC. It yields the protein CASSPPSGPHEQYF.